The 10 T cell receptor beta chains reported below all come from one sample, sequenced in a study of blood T cell repertoires in COVID-19. Profiling relied on immunoSEQ multiplex PCR, and the TCRdb table lists in-frame clones only, not all of them. The data show about 410,000 clones, about 91% seen once. The material sequenced was peripheral blood. The receptors shown here come from a middle-aged woman with COVID-19, enrolled during active disease.

The rearrangement links TRBV2 to TRBJ1-2; 11 bases align to TRBD1. This CDR3 has 15 amino acids. With 6 bases clipped from V and 4 bases from J, the junction kept 7 bases outside the gene matches. The germline CDR1 and CDR2 sequences are SNHLY and FYNNEI. In nucleotides, the CDR3 is TGTGCCAGCAGAAGGACAGGGGGCACCATCTATGGCTACACCTTC. Protein product: CASRRTGGTIYGYTF. Combining the CDR3 with reference TRBV2 and TRBJ1-2 gives the whole variable domain EPEVTQTPSHQVTQMGQEVILRCVPISNHLYFYWYRQILGQKVEFLVSFYNNEISEKSEIFDDQFSVERPDGSNFTLKIRSTKLEDSAMYFCASRRTGGTIYGYTFGSGTRLTVV.

The CDR3 DNA reads as TGTGCCAGCAGCTTGATGGCCGTCCAAGAGACCCAGTACTTC. Translated: CASSLMAVQETQYF. This rearrangement joins TRBV7-2 to TRBJ2-5; D ambiguous. CDR1 is SGHTA, CDR2 FQGNSA, per germline. Deletions cut 3 bases from V and 1 base from J, with 9 bases between. The CDR3 runs to 14 residues.

This chain uses TRBV4-1 with TRBJ1-2; D unresolved. The V and J ends lost 4 bases and 2 bases respectively, with 20 bases between them. The germline V gene encodes CDR1 MGHRA and CDR2 YSYEKL. This CDR3 contains 17 residues. The CDR3 DNA is TGCGCCAGCAGCCTTACCTTAAGAATAGCGAGGAACTATGGCTACACCTTC. It yields the protein CASSLTLRIARNYGYTF.

The chain recombines TRBV2 with TRBJ2-5, with no clear D. CDR1 is SNHLY, CDR2 FYNNEI, per germline. The V end lost 11 bases, the J end lost 3 bases, and 7 bases lay between the germline ends. The CDR3 totals 10 residues. The chain's CDR3 is CAVVKETQYF. DNA for the CDR3: TGTGCCGTAGTTAAAGAGACCCAGTACTTC.

V gene TRBV4-3 combines with J gene TRBJ2-5; TRBD2 agrees at 8 bases. V trimming: 0 bases; J trimming: 4 bases; junction bases outside the gene matches: 10. Germline V gene data show CDR1 as LGHNA and CDR2 as YSLEER. The CDR3 length is 17 residues. CDR3: CASSQDPFDRGGETQYF. CDR3 nucleotide sequence: TGCGCCAGCAGCCAAGATCCTTTCGACCGGGGGGGAGAGACCCAGTACTTC.

This sequence joins TRBV7-9 and TRBJ2-2; a possible D gene is TRBD1 (6 bases). Germline CDR1 and CDR2: SEHNR and FQNEAQ (reference sequence). Trimming removed 4 bases from V and 5 bases from J, with 17 bases in between. The CDR3 extends over 16 amino acids. The CDR3 reads CASSSPYREGTGELFF. The CDR3, as DNA: TGTGCCAGCAGCTCACCCTACAGGGAAGGGACCGGGGAGCTGTTTTTT.

The chain joins TRBV7-2 to TRBJ1-2, with 8 bases identical to TRBD1. Germline-derived CDR1 and CDR2 are SGHTA and FQGNSA. The CDR3 has 14 residues. With V trimmed by 7 bases and J by 2 bases, 6 bases remained unmatched. As DNA, the CDR3 is TGTGCCAGCACCCTTAGGACAGGGAACTATGGCTACACCTTC. Its translation is CASTLRTGNYGYTF.

In nucleotides, the CDR3 is TGTGCCAGCAGCCAAGACCCAGTCTATGGCTACACCTTC. Translation: CASSQDPVYGYTF. The chain recombines TRBV14 with TRBJ1-2, with D unclear. The CDR3 loop spans 13 amino acids. V was cut by 0 bases and J by 4 bases, with 6 bases left in between. CDR1 SGHDN and CDR2 FVKESK come from the germline V gene.

The table lists this clone with a count of one. This chain links TRBV6-6 with TRBJ2-1, with D maybe TRBD1 (5 bases). The CDR3 is 15 amino acids. The germline V gene encodes CDR1 MNHNY and CDR2 SVGAGI (reference sequence). Trimming removed 4 bases at V and 0 bases at J, with 10 bases between. The DNA for the CDR3 is TGTGCCAGCAGTTCCCGCAGGGTCTCCTACAATGAGCAGTTCTTC. Amino acid sequence: CASSSRRVSYNEQFF.

The chain combines TRBV7-2 with TRBJ1-1, with a weak D call TRBD1 (6 bases). Trimming pared 1 base from V and 1 base from J, leaving 10 bases between. Per germline, CDR1 SGHTA and CDR2 FQGNSA. The CDR3 contains 15 residues. This CDR3 reads CASSLGMTGNTEAFF. The CDR3 region has the DNA TGTGCCAGCAGCTTAGGAATGACAGGGAACACTGAAGCTTTCTTT.